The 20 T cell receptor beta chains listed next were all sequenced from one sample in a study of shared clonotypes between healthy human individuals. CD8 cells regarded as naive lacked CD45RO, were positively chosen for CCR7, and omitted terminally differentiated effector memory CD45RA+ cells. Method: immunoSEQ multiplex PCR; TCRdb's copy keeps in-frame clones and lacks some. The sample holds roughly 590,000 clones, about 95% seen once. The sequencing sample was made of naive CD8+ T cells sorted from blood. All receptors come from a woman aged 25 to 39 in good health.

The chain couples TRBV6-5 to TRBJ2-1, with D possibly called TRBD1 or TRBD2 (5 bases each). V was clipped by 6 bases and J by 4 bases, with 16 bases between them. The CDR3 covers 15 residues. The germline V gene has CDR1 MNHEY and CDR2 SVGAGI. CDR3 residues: CASSDGASPYNEQFF. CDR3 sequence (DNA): TGTGCCAGCAGCGACGGGGCTAGCCCATACAATGAGCAGTTCTTC.

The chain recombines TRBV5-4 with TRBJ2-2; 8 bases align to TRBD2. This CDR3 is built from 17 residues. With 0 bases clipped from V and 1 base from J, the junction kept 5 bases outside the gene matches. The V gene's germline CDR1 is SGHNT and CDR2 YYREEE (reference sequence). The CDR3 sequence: CASSLGSLAGNTGELFF. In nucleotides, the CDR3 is TGTGCCAGCAGCTTGGGTTCCCTAGCGGGGAACACCGGGGAGCTGTTTTTT.

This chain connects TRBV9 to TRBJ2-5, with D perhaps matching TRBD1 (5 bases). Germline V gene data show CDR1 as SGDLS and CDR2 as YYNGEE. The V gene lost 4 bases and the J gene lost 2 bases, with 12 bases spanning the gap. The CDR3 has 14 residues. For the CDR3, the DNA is TGTGCCAGCAGCCAGCCTGACAGTCAAGAGACCCAGTACTTC. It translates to CASSQPDSQETQYF.

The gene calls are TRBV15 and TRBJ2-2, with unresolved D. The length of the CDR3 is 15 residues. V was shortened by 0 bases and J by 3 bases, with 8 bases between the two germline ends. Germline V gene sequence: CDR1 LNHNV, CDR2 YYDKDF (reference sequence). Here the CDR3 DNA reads TGTGCCACCAGCAGAGACCCTAGGGACACCGGGGAGCTGTTTTTT. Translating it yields CATSRDPRDTGELFF. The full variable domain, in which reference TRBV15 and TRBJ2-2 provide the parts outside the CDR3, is DAMVIQNPRYQVTQFGKPVTLSCSQTLNHNVMYWYQQKSSQAPKLLFHYYDKDFNNEADTPDNFQSRRPNTSFCFLDIRSPGLGDTAMYLCATSRDPRDTGELFFGEGSRLTVL.

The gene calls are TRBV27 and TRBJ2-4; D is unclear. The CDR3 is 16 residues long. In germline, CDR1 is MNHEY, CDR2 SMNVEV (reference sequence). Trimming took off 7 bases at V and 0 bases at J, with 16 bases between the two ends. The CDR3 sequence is CASTPTSGLAKNIQYF. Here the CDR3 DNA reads TGTGCCAGCACCCCCACCTCAGGTTTAGCCAAAAACATTCAGTACTTC.

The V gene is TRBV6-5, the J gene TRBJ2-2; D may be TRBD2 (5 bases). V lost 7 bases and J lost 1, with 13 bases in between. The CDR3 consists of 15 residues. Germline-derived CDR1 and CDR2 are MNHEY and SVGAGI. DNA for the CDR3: TGTGCCAGCACCACAACCGGGAAGAACACCGGGGAGCTGTTTTTT. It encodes CASTTTGKNTGELFF.

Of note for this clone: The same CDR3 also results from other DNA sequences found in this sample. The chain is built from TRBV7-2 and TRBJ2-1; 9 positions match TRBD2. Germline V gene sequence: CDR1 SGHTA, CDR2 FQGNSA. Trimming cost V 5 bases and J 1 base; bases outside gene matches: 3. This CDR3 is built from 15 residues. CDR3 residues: CASSLSGSSYNEQFF. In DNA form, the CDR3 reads TGTGCCAGCAGCCTTAGCGGGAGTTCCTACAATGAGCAGTTCTTC.

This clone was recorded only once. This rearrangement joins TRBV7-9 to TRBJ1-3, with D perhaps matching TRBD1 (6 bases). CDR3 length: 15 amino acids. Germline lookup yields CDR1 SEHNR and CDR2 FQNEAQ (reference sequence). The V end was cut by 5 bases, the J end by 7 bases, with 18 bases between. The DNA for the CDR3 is TGTGCCAGCAGCCCAACGGCGGGGGGGCAGAACACCATATATTTT. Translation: CASSPTAGGQNTIYF.

The CDR3 reads CASSLVDMVPDQYEQYF. In DNA form, the CDR3 reads TGTGCCAGCAGCTTGGTGGACATGGTACCCGACCAATACGAGCAGTACTTC. The V call is TRBV5-4, the J call TRBJ2-7; possibly TRBD1 for D (5 bases). The CDR3 contains 17 residues. V lost 0 bases, J lost 4 bases, and 20 bases lay in between. Germline CDR1 reads SGHNT; CDR2 reads YYREEE (reference sequence).

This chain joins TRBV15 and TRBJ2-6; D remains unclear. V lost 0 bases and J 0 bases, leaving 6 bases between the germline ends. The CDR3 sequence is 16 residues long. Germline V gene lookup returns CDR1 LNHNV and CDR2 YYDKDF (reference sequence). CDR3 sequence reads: CATSRDEFSGANVLTF. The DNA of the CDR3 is TGTGCCACCAGCAGAGATGAGTTCTCTGGGGCCAACGTCCTGACTTTC.

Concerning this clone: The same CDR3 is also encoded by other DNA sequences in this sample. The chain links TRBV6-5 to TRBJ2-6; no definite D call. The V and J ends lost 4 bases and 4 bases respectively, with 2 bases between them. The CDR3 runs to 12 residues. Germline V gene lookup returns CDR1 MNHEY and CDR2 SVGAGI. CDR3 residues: CASSSGANVLTF. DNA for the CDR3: TGTGCCAGCAGTTCCGGGGCCAACGTCCTGACTTTC.

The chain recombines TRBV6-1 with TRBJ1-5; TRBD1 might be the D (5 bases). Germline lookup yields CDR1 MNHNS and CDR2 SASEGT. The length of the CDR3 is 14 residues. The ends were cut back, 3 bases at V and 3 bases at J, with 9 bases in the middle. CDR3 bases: TGTGCCAGCAGTGACGGACACCCCAATCAGCCCCAGCATTTT. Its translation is CASSDGHPNQPQHF.

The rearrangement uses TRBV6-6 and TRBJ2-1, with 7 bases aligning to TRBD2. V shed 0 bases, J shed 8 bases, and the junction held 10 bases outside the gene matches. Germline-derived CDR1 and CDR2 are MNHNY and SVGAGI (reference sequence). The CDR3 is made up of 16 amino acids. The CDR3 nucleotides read TGTGCCAGCAGTTACTCGGGGGGAGGGCCTCAGGATGAGCAGTTCTTC. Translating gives CASSYSGGGPQDEQFF.

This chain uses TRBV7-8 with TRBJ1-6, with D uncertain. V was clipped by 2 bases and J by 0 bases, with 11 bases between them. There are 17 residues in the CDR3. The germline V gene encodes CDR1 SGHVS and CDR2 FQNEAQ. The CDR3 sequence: CASSLSLKSSYNSPLHF. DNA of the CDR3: TGTGCCAGCAGCTTATCTCTTAAAAGCTCCTATAATTCACCCCTCCACTTT.

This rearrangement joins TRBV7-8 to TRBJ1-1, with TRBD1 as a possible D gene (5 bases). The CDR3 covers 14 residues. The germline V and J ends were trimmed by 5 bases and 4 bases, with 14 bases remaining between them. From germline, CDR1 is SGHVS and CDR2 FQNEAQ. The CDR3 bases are TGTGCCAGCAGCCCACAGAACGGGGGCACTGAAGCTTTCTTT. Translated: CASSPQNGGTEAFF.

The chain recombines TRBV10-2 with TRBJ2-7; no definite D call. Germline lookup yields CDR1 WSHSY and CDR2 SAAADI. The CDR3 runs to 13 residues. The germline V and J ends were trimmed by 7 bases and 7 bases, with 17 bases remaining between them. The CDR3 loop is CASTRTDSREQYF. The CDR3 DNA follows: TGCGCCAGCACCCGGACGGATTCGAGGGAGCAGTACTTC.

CDR3 in DNA: TGTGCCAGCAGTTACTCTGCCGAACTAGATGTCCGGTACTTC. This codes for CASSYSAELDVRYF. The rearrangement links TRBV6-5 to TRBJ2-7; a weak D match, TRBD2 (5 bases). Trimming removed 0 bases from V and 12 bases from J, with 18 bases in between. This CDR3 has 14 residues. Per germline, CDR1 MNHEY and CDR2 SVGAGI.

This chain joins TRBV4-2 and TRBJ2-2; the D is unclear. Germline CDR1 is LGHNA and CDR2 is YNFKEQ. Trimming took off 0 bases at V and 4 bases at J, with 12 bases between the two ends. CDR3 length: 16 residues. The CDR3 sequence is CASSQEAAPSTGELFF. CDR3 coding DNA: TGTGCCAGCAGCCAAGAAGCTGCCCCAAGCACCGGGGAGCTGTTTTTT.

The CDR3, as DNA: TGTGCCTGCCGCGGGGGCTTGGGCACTGAAGCTTTCTTT. It yields the protein CACRGGLGTEAFF. The chain carries TRBV2 and TRBJ1-1; D is possibly TRBD1 (6 bases). This CDR3 is built from 13 residues. Trimming took 11 bases from V and 4 from J, leaving 17 bases between them. Germline V gene data show CDR1 as SNHLY and CDR2 as FYNNEI.

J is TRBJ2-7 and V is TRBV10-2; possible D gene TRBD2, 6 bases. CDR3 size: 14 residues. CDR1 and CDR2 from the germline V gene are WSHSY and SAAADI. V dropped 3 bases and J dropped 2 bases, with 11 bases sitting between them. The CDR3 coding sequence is TGCGCCAGCAGTGACGGGGGATCCACCTACGAGCAGTACTTC. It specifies CASSDGGSTYEQYF.